This T cell receptor beta chain originates from a study of T cell repertoires in cytomegalovirus infection. Study-wide background: Based on public TCR beta signatures, there were indications of CMV infection and of a matching HLA type. Study-level results: The cumulative frequency of public TCR beta families distinguished individuals who carried CMV together with the relevant HLA. Ex vivo responses were dominated by HLA-C-restricted CMV-specific TCR beta clonotypes.

The CDR3 length is 16 residues. Per the germline V gene, CDR1 is MNHGY and CDR2 is SAAAGT. Trimming at V came to 4 bases and at J to 4 bases, leaving 12 bases not matched to a gene. TCRdb re-derived calls from the reads in MiXCR, one entry per CDR3 protein. The sample has nearly 550,000 distinct CDR3 sequences, approximately 15% seen once. Of note for this clonotype: Its antigen remains unknown.

The material sequenced was CD8+ T cells from PBMCs. The V call is TRBV6-8, the J call TRBJ2-7, with 8 bases that match TRBD1. The sequence derives from a human donor in good health (CMV status not recorded). Some clones in this sample may be carry-over from other donors' samples. The CDR3 region is CASSFSTYRQGYEQYF. The CDR3 DNA is TGTGCCAGCAGTTTTTCCACCTACCGACAGGGGTACGAGCAGTACTTC.